This TCR beta chain originates from a study of T cells expressing NK-cell markers. Study context: Repertoires of TCR beta were obtained from T cells sorted as CD3+CD56+NKG2C+, CD3+CD56+NKG2C- and CD3+CD56-NKG2C+. One of eight sequenced donors was HCMV-seronegative; the other seven were seropositive.

General study points: In more than five donors, dominant CD3+CD56+NKG2C+ clonotypes ranked among the top 10 CD8+ clonotypes.

The CDR3 extends over 17 amino acids. Germline CDR1 reads SGHTA; CDR2 reads FQGNSA. Comment on this clonotype: What it binds is not known.

Beta-chain TCR cDNA was generated via 5'RACE template switching with UMIs. After re-calling the 5' RACE reads, TCRdb lists one entry per CDR3 protein, DNA absent. The sample holds 200,000 to 300,000 distinct CDR3 sequences. The source material was blood T cells: a sorted CD56 or NKG2C T cell subset, CD4+ or CD8+ T cells, or bulk PBMC T cells (not recorded which). This clonotype originated in a woman aged 18-70 years in good health. This chain connects TRBV7-2 to TRBJ2-2; the TRBD2 assignment by TCRdb is unverifiable without DNA. This chain's CDR3 is CASSFSAGGPGTGELFF.